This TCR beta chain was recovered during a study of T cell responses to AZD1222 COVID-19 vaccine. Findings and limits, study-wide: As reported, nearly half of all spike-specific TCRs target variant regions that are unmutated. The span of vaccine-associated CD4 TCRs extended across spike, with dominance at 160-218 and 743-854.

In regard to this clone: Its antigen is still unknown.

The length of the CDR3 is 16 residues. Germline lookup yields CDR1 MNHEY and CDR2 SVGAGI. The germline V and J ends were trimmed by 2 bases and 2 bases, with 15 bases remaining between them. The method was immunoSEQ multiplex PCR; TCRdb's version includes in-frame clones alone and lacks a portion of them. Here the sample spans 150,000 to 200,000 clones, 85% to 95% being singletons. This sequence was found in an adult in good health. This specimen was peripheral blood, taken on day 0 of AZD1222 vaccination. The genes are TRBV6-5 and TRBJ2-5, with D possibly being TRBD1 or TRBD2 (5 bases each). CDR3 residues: CASSYAPGPLQETQYF. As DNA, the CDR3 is TGTGCCAGCAGTTACGCCCCGGGACCCCTTCAAGAGACCCAGTACTTC.